This passage covers 14 T cell receptor beta chains from one sample sequenced in a study of cytomegalovirus exposure and HLA in healthy donors. The study ran its PCR with 60 Vbeta and 13 Jbeta primers. Using immunoSEQ multiplex PCR, the repertoire was profiled, and TCRdb retains in-frame clones only, with some absent. The table lists fewer than 120,000 clones, over 60% of them singletons. Material for sequencing was PBMCs. These receptors were taken from a man aged 25-45 years in good health and CMV-seropositive.

V usage is TRBV5-4 and J usage is TRBJ2-5; 7 nucleotides agree with TRBD2. The V gene's germline CDR1 is SGHNT and CDR2 YYREEE (reference sequence). The CDR3 contains 14 residues. Unmatched junction bases numbered 13, after V lost 3 bases and J lost 11 bases. This chain's CDR3 is CASSWSPGAGEQYF. The CDR3 DNA reads as TGTGCCAGCAGCTGGAGTCCCGGGGCGGGGGAGCAGTACTTC. The whole variable domain, remainder taken from reference TRBV5-4 and TRBJ2-5, is ETGVTQSPTHLIKTRGQQVTLRCSSQSGHNTVSWYQQALGQGPQFIFQYYREEENGRGNFPPRFSGLQFPNYSSELNVNALELDDSALYLCASSWSPGAGEQYFGPGTRLLVL.

The CDR3 reads CASSVGSGGPGYEQYF. The CDR3 DNA is TGTGCCAGCAGCGTCGGTAGCGGGGGGCCCGGCTACGAGCAGTACTTC. The V gene is TRBV9, the J gene TRBJ2-7, with TRBD2 matching over 10 bases. The V segment lost 2 bases and the J segment 3 bases; nucleotides outside the gene matches: 8. This CDR3 has 16 residues. Germline CDR1 is SGDLS and CDR2 is YYNGEE.

A note on this clone: This specimen includes other DNA sequences encoding the same CDR3. The V gene is TRBV18, the J gene TRBJ1-4, with 7 bases aligning to TRBD1. The CDR3 is 17 amino acids. Germline V gene sequence: CDR1 KGHSH, CDR2 LQKENI. V lost 4 bases and J lost 8; bases outside the gene matches: 16. The CDR3, as DNA: TGTGCCAGCTCACTCTTCCCCTGGGACAGAGGGAACGAAAAACTGTTTTTT. Protein sequence: CASSLFPWDRGNEKLFF. The full variable domain, rest sourced from reference TRBV18 and TRBJ1-4, is NAGVMQNPRHLVRRRGQEARLRCSPMKGHSHVYWYRQLPEEGLKFMVYLQKENIIDESGMPKERFSAEFPKEGPSILRIQQVVRGDSAAYFCASSLFPWDRGNEKLFFGSGTQLSVL.

V usage is TRBV6-5 and J usage is TRBJ1-3; 7 nucleotides align to TRBD1. The CDR3 is 15 residues long. The V gene end was trimmed by 6 bases and the J gene end by 0 bases; junction bases not matched to a gene: 5. The germline V gene encodes CDR1 MNHEY and CDR2 SVGAGI. In nucleotides, the CDR3 is TGTGCCAGCAGGAGGACAGGATCCTCTGGAAACACCATATATTTT. It translates to CASRRTGSSGNTIYF.

The chain has TRBV6-5 and TRBJ2-1; the D is unclear. The germline gives CDR1 MNHEY, CDR2 SVGAGI. The CDR3 is made up of 14 amino acids. Trimming left V 0 bases short and J 3 bases short, with 6 bases between. The CDR3 DNA reads as TGTGCCAGCAGTTACTCGACACTCTACAATGAGCAGTTCTTC. Protein product: CASSYSTLYNEQFF.

The chain is built from TRBV4-1 and TRBJ1-4; D is perhaps TRBD1 (5 bases). This CDR3 comprises 14 residues. V was cut by 3 bases and J by 6 bases, with 11 bases left in between. Per the germline V gene, CDR1 is MGHRA and CDR2 is YSYEKL. CDR3 DNA sequence: TGCGCCAGCAGCCAGGGGGAGGGGTATGAAAAACTGTTTTTT. Encoded protein: CASSQGEGYEKLFF.

Notes on this clone: One end of the junction is discordant with germline, which a read error may explain. Distinct nucleotide sequences in the sample also encode this CDR3. V is TRBV4-3 and J is TRBJ2-7, with TRBD2 matching over 9 bases. Germline V lookup: CDR1 LGHNA, CDR2 YSLEER. The CDR3 runs 16 residues. CDR3 coding DNA: TGCGCCAGCAGTCAAGATTCCCGGACAGCGGGGGGTGAGCAGTACTTC. Protein: CASSQDSRTAGGEQYF.

The chain combines TRBV7-9 with TRBJ2-5, with D perhaps TRBD2 (7 bases). CDR1 is SEHNR and CDR2 is FQNEAQ in the germline V gene (reference sequence). Trimming shortened V by 7 bases and J by 6 bases, and 18 bases separated the two germline ends. The CDR3 spans 14 residues. CDR3 protein: CASTVGGGVKTQYF. DNA of the CDR3: TGTGCCAGCACCGTTGGGGGGGGCGTGAAGACCCAGTACTTC.

The gene calls are TRBV9 and TRBJ2-5; TRBD2 matches at 8 bases. CDR1 SGDLS and CDR2 YYNGEE come from the germline V gene. The CDR3 sequence is 14 residues long. V lost 3 bases to trimming and J lost 3 bases; unmatched junction nucleotides: 4. In DNA, the CDR3 is TGTGCCAGCAGCGGAGGGACTAGTGAAGAGACCCAGTACTTC. Amino acids: CASSGGTSEETQYF.

The rearrangement joins TRBV2 to TRBJ2-7; D not certain. Trimming took off 5 bases at V and 6 bases at J, with 20 bases between the two ends. The germline gives CDR1 SNHLY, CDR2 FYNNEI. This CDR3 comprises 15 residues. The CDR3 sequence: CASSHTTRFDGEQYF. CDR3 DNA: TGTGCCAGCAGTCATACGACAAGGTTTGACGGCGAGCAGTACTTC. The entire variable domain, with the rest obtained from reference TRBV2 and TRBJ2-7, is as follows: EPEVTQTPSHQVTQMGQEVILRCVPISNHLYFYWYRQILGQKVEFLVSFYNNEISEKSEIFDDQFSVERPDGSNFTLKIRSTKLEDSAMYFCASSHTTRFDGEQYFGPGTRLTVT.

The rearrangement joins TRBV6-6 to TRBJ2-7, with a tentative D call TRBD1 (9 bases). The V end lost 6 bases, the J end lost 0 bases, and 15 bases lay between the germline ends. The germline CDR1 and CDR2 sequences are MNHNY and SVGAGI (reference sequence). The CDR3 runs 15 residues. The CDR3 protein is CASSGRDRASYEQYF. The CDR3 DNA reads TGTGCCAGCAGCGGGAGGGACAGGGCCTCCTACGAGCAGTACTTC.

The CDR3 bases are TGCGCCAGCAGCTTGATGGGCTCCTACGAGCAGTACTTC. Amino acid sequence: CASSLMGSYEQYF. The rearrangement links TRBV5-1 to TRBJ2-5; D gene uncertain. The J call is doubtful: the DNA matches TRBJ2-7 better. Germline CDR1 reads SGHRS; CDR2 reads YFSETQ. The CDR3 has 13 residues.

This sequence joins TRBV5-1 and TRBJ1-2; D is perhaps TRBD1 (5 bases). CDR1 and CDR2 (germline): SGHRS, YFSETQ. This CDR3 contains 14 residues. The V and J ends lost 5 bases and 6 bases respectively, with 17 bases between them. The CDR3 spells CASRMNQGQDGYTF. Here the CDR3 DNA reads TGCGCCAGCAGAATGAATCAGGGTCAAGATGGCTACACCTTC.

The CDR3 coding sequence is TGTGCCAGCCCGGCTGGGGGGGGCTCGACTGAAGCTTTCTTT. Translation gives CASPAGGGSTEAFF. This chain connects TRBV28 to TRBJ1-1; perhaps TRBD1 as D (6 bases). CDR1 MDHEN and CDR2 SYDVKM come from the germline V gene. Trimming took 8 bases from V and 5 from J, leaving 18 bases between them. This CDR3 has 14 amino acids.